This entry concerns a single T cell receptor beta chain. Its antigen is undetermined. Expressed TCRB transcripts were sequenced because the isolated RNA had all been reverse transcribed beforehand. Generated by immunoSEQ multiplex PCR, the TCRdb table keeps only in-frame clones and is missing some. Of under 800,000 clones in the sample, about a sixth were seen once. This sample was included in a study of beta chain features in type 1 diabetes. This CDR3 is 15 amino acids long. J gave up 1 base and V 4 bases, and 2 bases lay outside the gene matches. CDR1 and CDR2 from the germline V gene are SQVTM and ANQGSEA. Study findings and constraints: Shorter templates might be favored by PCR, and equally so in patients and in controls.

This chain links TRBV29-1 with TRBJ2-5, with 14 positions matching TRBD2. Sequencing input: naive CD4+ T cells from blood. The clonotype comes from a man between 18 and 35 years old in good health. The CDR3 DNA follows: TGCAGCGTTGGGGGACTAGCGGGGGTCCAAGAGACCCAGTACTTC. Its translation is CSVGGLAGVQETQYF.